The source of this TCR beta chain is a study of beta chain features in type 1 diabetes (dated by TCRdb to about 2018). For context, the study as a whole: Patients and healthy donors did not differ in mean age, gender distribution, total cell number or subset yield. A total of 85 million to 140 million sorted cells were examined across all samples, and a strong correlation was observed between cell number per subset and RNA yield. The study compared the TCRB repertoires of sorted circulating CD4+ T cell subsets in recently diagnosed type 1 diabetes patients with those in matched healthy donors. Naive and central memory subsets were obtained from all 30 or so donors, but regulatory and stem cell-like memory subsets were isolated from only 8 patients and 8 healthy donors. The investigation overall reported the following: Because the HLA sub-analyses included only small numbers of individuals, any influence of HLA type on TCRB rearrangement was left unresolved. Type 1 diabetes patients showed a moderate but significant shortening of TCRB CDR3 length in all four CD4+ subsets. Shorter templates might be favored by PCR, yet because patient and control samples were amplified and corrected together, any such skew would affect both groups equally. Naive, central memory and regulatory TCRB repertoires appeared to be more similar among patients than among healthy donors. At VDJ recombination sites, type 1 diabetes patients had fewer insertions and more deleted nucleotides, which implies abnormalities in thymic rearrangement. Because cDNA was sequenced instead of genomic DNA, highly expressing activated cells could be over-represented, though the groups showed no difference in activation or CD3 levels.

The germline ends are 15 bases apart after V is trimmed by 3 bases and J by 8 bases. From a lookup of the germline V gene, CDR1 and CDR2 are SGDLS and YYNGEE. From cysteine to phenylalanine, the CDR3 is 14 amino acids long. Only CDR3 DNA remains: 42 bases, in frame from the first base. A remark on this clone: Its antigen is still unknown. Per-nucleotide qualities are absent, and no much larger clonotype sits a single base away.

Each donor gave one peripheral blood draw, roughly 0.11 L on average, collected into heparinised tubes. A BD FACSAria II and a panel including CD45RO, CCR7, CD25, CD127, CD95 and CD27 were used to sort naive, central memory, regulatory and stem cell-like memory CD4+ T cells. All sorted populations exceeded 98% purity. Right away, PBMCs were isolated by Lymphoprep density gradient centrifugation and were stained directly, with no culture step. So that batch effects would be minimized, each experiment stained and sorted samples in pairs, pairing one healthy donor with one patient. All of the isolated RNA was reverse transcribed with the High Capacity cDNA Reverse Transcription Kit, so expressed TCRB transcripts were sequenced. Deep immunoSEQ sequencing was applied to naive, central memory and regulatory T cell samples, giving an average of roughly 3.6 million total reads per sample. Sorted cells were lysed in RLT buffer, and RNA was extracted using DNase-treated RNeasy Micro or Mini kits according to cell number. Each cell subset was processed on its own to prevent cross-contamination, while patient and healthy donor samples were processed together. The immunoSEQ multiplex PCR was used to amplify TCRB sequences from cDNA, generating 87-bp fragments that spanned the CDR3 region. The amplicons were sequenced using the Illumina HiSeq platform. In the authors' own workflow: PCR bias was computationally corrected using synthetic template baselines, reads within Hamming distance 2 were collapsed, and singletons that could not be merged were discarded. Reads were aligned to IMGT to assign V, D and J genes, CDR3 length, and insertions or deletions at six rearrangement sites. Clonotype counts were normalized to sorted cell number within each subset before computing true diversity and Gini coefficients with the tcR R package. Repertoire sharing was quantified using the overlap coefficient calculated on TCRB nucleotide sequences. As a proxy for the pre-selection repertoire, out-of-frame TCRB sequences from naive cells were analyzed. In its TCRdb copy, this immuneACCESS table keeps in-frame sequences only and misses some clones. Where compared with another copy, unresolved V genes explain less than half of these, and the others have no known cause. The V and J calls and clone size come from that table; D and trimming were worked out from the DNA. This sample comprises around 310,000 clones, less than 15% of them detected only once. About 0.015% of the sample rests with the top ten.

This TCR derives from a woman aged 18 to 35 with type 1 diabetes. Sequenced material: naive CD4+ T cells from blood. Reading the label with the study, this specimen's cell subset or site is: true naive CD4+ T cells. The chain joins TRBV9 to TRBJ2-1, and TRBD2 may be the D gene, going by 7 matching bases. The CDR3 region reads CASSALRGRDEQFF. The sequenced DNA: TGTGCCAGCAGCGCCCTTAGGGGGAGGGATGAGCAGTTCTTC.